This T cell receptor (beta chain) was captured in a study of PD-1 blockade in classical Hodgkin lymphoma (dated by TCRdb to about 2020). About the full investigation: Nivolumab dosing was 3 mg/kg intravenously every 2 weeks, continuing until either disease progression or unacceptable toxicity. To define a peripheral blood immune signature of response to PD-1 blockade in classical Hodgkin lymphoma, the study combined TCR beta sequencing with CyTOF. General study outcomes and caveats: Baseline TCR diversity was reported to be lower in newly diagnosed patients than in healthy donors, and even lower in relapsed/refractory patients. A significant rise by C4D1 was seen in CD4+ but not CD8+ TCR diversity (p=0.0027 vs p=0.16), with the rise being most apparent in complete responders (p=0.02). Among trial patients, those achieving complete response had baseline diversity similar to that of newly diagnosed patients, while diversity was significantly lower in partial responders and progressors. Patients starting nivolumab less than 1 year after ASCT had lower diversity and were excluded from later analyses to avoid confounding by immune reconstitution. The study covered only a single clinical trial cohort, and the causes of the repertoire differences, possibly disease activity or prior therapy, were still not defined.

As concerns this clone: Its cognate antigen has yet to be identified. No much larger clone exists at a distance of one base, and base qualities are not known.

CDR1 and CDR2 are read off the germline V gene as WSHSY and SAAADI. The CDR3 sequence holds 13 residues, the cysteine and phenylalanine included. The retained sequence is limited to the CDR3, 39 bases, with the frame set at the first base. Trimming at the junction amounts to 5 bases on V and 4 bases on J, and the germline ends lie 11 bases apart. Explained via the paper, the time point label denotes: cycle 1 day 1 (C1D1), immediately before nivolumab initiation. Relapse after autologous stem cell transplantation had occurred in all trial patients, and cohorts A, B and C were distinguished by prior brentuximab vedotin exposure. The trial cohort included roughly 60 patients with relapsed/refractory classical Hodgkin lymphoma, and each patient had a best overall response of complete response, partial response or progressive disease. Single-agent nivolumab was administered to trial patients in the multi-cohort phase II CheckMate 205 trial. Best overall response was determined by an independent review committee according to the 2007 International Working Group response criteria. PBMCs from the trial were collected at three points: immediately before nivolumab initiation (C1D1), and during therapy at cycle 2 day 1 and cycle 4 day 1. Peripheral blood was collected in 8 mL Vacutainer Cell Preparation Tubes, from which PBMCs were isolated by centrifugation and then cryopreserved.

Genomic DNA was extracted with the Qiagen DNeasy kit from unsorted PBMCs and from negatively selected CD4+ and CD8+ fractions. TCR beta CDR3 regions were amplified by immunoSEQ multiplex PCR using primers annealing to V and J segments. A synthetic immune receptor repertoire was used to minimize amplification bias, and any remaining bias was removed computationally after sequencing. Per the original workflow: Custom Python scripts were used to quantify repertoire diversity as the Shannon entropy index. Unsorted, CD4+ and CD8+ repertoires were examined separately, except in combined analyses, for which CD4+ and CD8+ sequences were merged in silico. Clonal expansion was defined as a frequency increase of at least 2-fold after treatment compared with C1D1, and clones undetected at baseline were assigned a pseudocount of 0.5. Singleton clones were defined as clones with 0 or 1 copy at C1D1, and non-singleton clones were defined as clones with 2 or more copies. By matching protein sequences in sorted samples from the same patient, clones expanded in unsorted samples were annotated as CD4+, CD8+ or unknown. Wilcoxon tests were applied to paired samples to test diversity changes from C1D1 to C4D1. What TCRdb holds here is the immuneACCESS table cut down to in-frame rearrangements. Part of the clones is not present; checked against another copy, under half of the missing clones reflect an unresolved V gene, and the others are unexplained. V, J and clone size derive from that table, while D and trimming were established from the DNA sequence. The sample includes tens of thousands of clones, with 90% observed a single time. The top ten constitute 9.7% of the sample.

This chain joins TRBV10-2 to TRBJ1-2, and perhaps TRBD1 as D gene, on 6 matching bases. The TCR was taken from a human donor with classical Hodgkin lymphoma. This material consisted of peripheral blood mononuclear cells (PBMCs), taken at baseline. The bases are TGCGCCAGCAGTCGGGACAAGGTCTATGGCTACACCTTC. Translation gives CASSRDKVYGYTF.